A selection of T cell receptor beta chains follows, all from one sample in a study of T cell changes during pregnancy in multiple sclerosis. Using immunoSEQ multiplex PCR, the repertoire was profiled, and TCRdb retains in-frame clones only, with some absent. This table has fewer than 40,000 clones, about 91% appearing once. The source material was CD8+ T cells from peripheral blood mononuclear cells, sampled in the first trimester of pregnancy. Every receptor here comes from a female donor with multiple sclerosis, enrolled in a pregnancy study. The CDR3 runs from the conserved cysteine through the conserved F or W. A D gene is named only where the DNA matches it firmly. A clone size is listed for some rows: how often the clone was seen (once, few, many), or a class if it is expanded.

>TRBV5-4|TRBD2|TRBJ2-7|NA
CASSLELAESYEQYF
TGTGCCAGCAGCTTGGAACTAGCGGAAAGCTACGAGCAGTACTTC
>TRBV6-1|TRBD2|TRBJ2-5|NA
CASSRLAGDQETQYF
TGTGCCAGCAGTCGACTAGCGGGAGATCAAGAGACCCAGTACTTC
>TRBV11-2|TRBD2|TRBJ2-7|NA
CASSLESGAGGTYEQYF
TGTGCCAGCAGCTTAGAGAGTGGAGCGGGAGGGACCTACGAGCAGTACTTC
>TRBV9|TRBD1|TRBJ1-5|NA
CASSVKSGGLQPQHF
TGTGCCAGCAGCGTTAAATCAGGGGGTTTACAGCCCCAGCATTTT
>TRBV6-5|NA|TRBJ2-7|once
CASSPGEGVYEQYF
TGTGCCAGCAGTCCCGGGGAGGGGGTCTACGAGCAGTACTTC
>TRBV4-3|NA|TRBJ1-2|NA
CASSGTEGNYGYTF
TGCGCCAGCAGCGGAACAGAGGGTAACTATGGCTACACCTTC
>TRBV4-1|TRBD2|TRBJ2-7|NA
CASSPQTSGSYEQYF
TGCGCCAGCAGCCCCCAGACTAGCGGGTCCTACGAGCAGTACTTC
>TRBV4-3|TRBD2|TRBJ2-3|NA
CASSPSGNTDTQYF
TGCGCCAGCAGTCCTAGCGGAAACACAGATACGCAGTATTTT
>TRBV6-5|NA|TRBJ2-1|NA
CASGRYGTYNEQFF
TGTGCCAGCGGGCGATACGGTACCTACAATGAGCAGTTCTTC
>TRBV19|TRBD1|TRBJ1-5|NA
CASSWDRAVVQPQHF
TGTGCCAGTAGCTGGGACAGGGCAGTCGTTCAGCCCCAGCATTTT
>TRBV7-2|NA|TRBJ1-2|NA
CASSSTGAANYGYTF
TGTGCCAGCAGCTCCACAGGTGCGGCTAACTATGGCTACACCTTC
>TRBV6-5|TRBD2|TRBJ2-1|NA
CASAGGGRLDEQFF
TGTGCCAGCGCCGGGGGGGGAAGACTGGATGAGCAGTTCTTC
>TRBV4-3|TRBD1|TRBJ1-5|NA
CASSLGTGNNQPQHF
TGCGCCAGCAGCCTCGGGACAGGGAACAATCAGCCCCAGCATTTT
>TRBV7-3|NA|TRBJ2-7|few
CASSLIVSGEQYF
TGTGCCAGCAGCTTAATCGTCTCGGGGGAGCAGTACTTC
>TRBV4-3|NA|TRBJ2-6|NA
CASSQGETGSGANVLTF
TGCGCCAGCAGCCAGGGGGAGACAGGCTCTGGGGCCAACGTCCTGACTTTC
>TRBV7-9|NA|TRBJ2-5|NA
CASSLDSWETQYF
TGTGCCAGCAGCTTGGACTCCTGGGAGACCCAGTACTTC
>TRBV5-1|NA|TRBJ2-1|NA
CASSLGSGTYVRDEQFF
TGCGCCAGCAGCTTGGGAAGTGGGACATACGTGAGGGATGAGCAGTTCTTC
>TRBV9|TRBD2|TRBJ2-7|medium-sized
CASSGGRDPPDEQYF
TGTGCCAGCAGCGGCGGGAGAGACCCCCCCGACGAGCAGTACTTC
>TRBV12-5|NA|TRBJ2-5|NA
CASGLVNRGLDETQYF
TGTGCTAGTGGTTTGGTCAATAGGGGCTTGGATGAGACCCAGTACTTC
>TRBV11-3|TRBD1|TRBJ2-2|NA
CASSPRDRGPGELFF
TGTGCCAGCAGCCCACGGGACAGGGGACCCGGGGAGCTGTTTTTT
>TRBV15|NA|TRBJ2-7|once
CATSRDRQTSYEQYF
TGTGCCACCAGCAGAGATAGACAGACATCCTACGAGCAGTACTTC
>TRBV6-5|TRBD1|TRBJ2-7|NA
CASSYAGQGYEQYF
TGTGCCAGCAGTTACGCGGGACAGGGATACGAGCAGTACTTC
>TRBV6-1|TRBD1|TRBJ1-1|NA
CARTSQGAHTEAFF
TGTGCCAGAACATCCCAGGGGGCGCACACTGAAGCTTTCTTT
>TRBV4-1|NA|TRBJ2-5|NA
CASSQDSTRTQYF
TGCGCCAGCAGCCAAGATAGCACCAGGACCCAGTACTTC
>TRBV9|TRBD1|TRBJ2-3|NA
CASSVEGQGPDTQYF
TGTGCCAGCAGCGTAGAGGGACAGGGGCCAGATACGCAGTATTTT
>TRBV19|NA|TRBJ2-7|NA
CASSIQASVSYEQYF
TGTGCCAGTAGTATACAGGCGTCAGTCTCCTACGAGCAGTACTTC
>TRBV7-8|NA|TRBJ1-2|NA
CASSFDNYYGYTF
TGTGCCAGCAGCTTCGACAACTACTATGGCTACACCTTC
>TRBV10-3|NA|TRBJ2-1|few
CAISDGQGFYNEQFF
TGTGCCATCAGTGACGGGCAGGGATTCTACAATGAGCAGTTCTTC
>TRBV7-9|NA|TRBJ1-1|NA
CASSLGGGTEAFF
TGTGCCAGCAGCTTAGGAGGGGGCACTGAAGCTTTCTTT
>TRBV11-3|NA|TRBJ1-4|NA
CASSLPEGPGEKLFF
TGTGCCAGCAGCTTACCTGAGGGCCCTGGAGAAAAACTGTTTTTT
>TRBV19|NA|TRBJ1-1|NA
CASHLTGSGTEAFF
TGTGCCAGTCATCTAACAGGGTCTGGCACTGAAGCTTTCTTT
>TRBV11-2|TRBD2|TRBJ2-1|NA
CASSQGLAGGWNEQFF
TGTGCCAGCAGCCAAGGACTAGCGGGGGGGTGGAATGAGCAGTTCTTC
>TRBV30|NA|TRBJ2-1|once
CAWTQGNEQFF
TGTGCCTGGACACAGGGCAATGAGCAGTTCTTC
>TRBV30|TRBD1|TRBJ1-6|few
CACITGGRYNSPLHF
TGTGCCTGCATTACAGGGGGTCGTTATAATTCACCCCTCCACTTT
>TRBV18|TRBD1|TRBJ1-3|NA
CASSPSGGYSGNTIYF
TGTGCCAGCTCACCTTCAGGGGGGTACTCTGGAAACACCATATATTTT
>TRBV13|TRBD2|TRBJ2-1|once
CASSWTSGGNNEQFF
TGTGCCAGCAGCTGGACTAGCGGGGGGAACAATGAGCAGTTCTTC
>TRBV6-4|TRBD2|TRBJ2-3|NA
CASSGDLSGDTDTQYF
TGTGCCAGCAGTGGCGACCTTAGCGGGGACACAGATACGCAGTATTTT